Presented here are 13 T cell receptor beta chains from one specimen sequenced in a study of T-cell reconstitution after alpha-beta-depleted transplantation in children. As it was prepared, the TCRbeta library received unique molecular identifiers. TCRdb analysed the PCR reads with MiXCR anew, one entry per CDR3 protein. The sample gives 200,000 to 250,000 distinct CDR3 sequences, around 8.4% of which show up once; 35% is in the top ten. Material: PBMCs, mostly from graft donor cells, obtained 360 days after TCRalphabeta/CD19-depleted stem cell transplant. The receptors shown here come from a male patient aged 2 to 9 who had a stem cell transplant for acute myeloid leukemia, so the T cells may come from the graft donor.

The chain is built from TRBV5-1 and TRBJ1-1, with D uncertain. Trimming pared 4 bases from V and 2 bases from J, leaving 12 bases between. CDR1 is SGHRS, CDR2 YFSETQ, per germline. The CDR3 consists of 14 residues. Here the CDR3 reads CASSKRTANTEAFF. As DNA, the CDR3 is TGCGCCAGCAGCAAGAGGACGGCAAACACTGAAGCTTTCTTT.

This clonotype has a count of ten or more. The rearrangement uses TRBV5-1 and TRBJ2-3; either TRBD1 or TRBD2 may supply D (5 bases each). CDR1 and CDR2 (germline): SGHRS, YFSETQ. The CDR3 is made up of 14 amino acids. V lost 3 bases and J 2 bases, leaving 10 bases between the germline ends. In nucleotides, the CDR3 is TGCGCCAGCAGCTGGGGGATCTACACAGATACGCAGTATTTT. It is translated as CASSWGIYTDTQYF.

The chain uses TRBV7-2 and TRBJ1-1; D is ambiguous. Germline loops: CDR1 SGHTA, CDR2 FQGNSA. CDR3 length: 13 residues. V shed 1 base and J shed 7 bases, with 10 bases lying between them. The chain's CDR3 is CASSLGVINEAFF. CDR3 sequence (DNA): TGTGCCAGCAGCTTAGGGGTAATAAATGAAGCTTTCTTT. Full variable domain (remainder filled in from reference TRBV7-2 and TRBJ1-1): GAGVSQSPSNKVTEKGKDVELRCDPISGHTALYWYRQSLGQGLEFLIYFQGNSAPDKSGLPSDRFSAERTGGSVSTLTIQRTQQEDSAVYLCASSLGVINEAFFGQGTRLTVV.

This clonotype has a handful of counts. V usage is TRBV10-3 and J usage is TRBJ2-1; 10 bases align to TRBD2. V shed 0 bases and J 4 bases; nucleotides not matched to a gene: 3. The CDR3 has 16 amino acids. The germline V gene encodes CDR1 ENHRY and CDR2 SYGVKD. The CDR3 region has the DNA TGTGCCATCAGTGAGTCGGAGCGGGGGGGTTACAATGAGCAGTTCTTC. It translates to CAISESERGGYNEQFF.

In this sample, this clonotype turned up a few times. The chain recombines TRBV5-1 with TRBJ2-1; D perhaps matches TRBD2 (6 bases). Per germline, CDR1 SGHRS and CDR2 YFSETQ. The V and J ends lost 0 bases and 7 bases respectively, with 14 bases between them. The CDR3 has 15 residues. The CDR3 region is CASSLGGREKNEQFF. DNA for the CDR3: TGCGCCAGCAGCTTGGGGGGTCGGGAGAAGAATGAGCAGTTCTTC.

The table lists this clonotype with a few counts. The rearrangement joins TRBV5-1 to TRBJ2-5; D possibly matches TRBD1 or TRBD2 (5 bases each). The length of the CDR3 is 15 residues. Germline V lookup: CDR1 SGHRS, CDR2 YFSETQ. V was pared by 0 bases and J by 4 bases, with 13 bases between. The DNA for the CDR3 is TGCGCCAGCAGCTTGGCCCGCAAGAGGGGAGAGACCCAGTACTTC. It specifies CASSLARKRGETQYF.

This clonotype was counted a few times. The chain is built from TRBV29-1 and TRBJ2-1, with no clear D. There are 11 residues in the CDR3. Germline-derived CDR1 and CDR2 are SQVTM and ANQGSEA. Trimming pared 4 bases from V and 7 bases from J, leaving 8 bases between. This CDR3 is CSVGKANEQFF. CDR3 in DNA: TGCAGCGTTGGCAAGGCGAATGAGCAGTTCTTC.

V usage is TRBV9 and J usage is TRBJ2-7, with TRBD1 matching 7 bases. The CDR3 is 14 residues long. The germline CDR1 and CDR2 sequences are SGDLS and YYNGEE. V lost 0 bases, J lost 2 bases, and 2 bases stayed unmatched. CDR3 nucleotides: TGTGCCAGCAGCGTAGGACAGGGCGCCTACGAGCAGTACTTC. Amino acid sequence: CASSVGQGAYEQYF.

This clonotype has a count of ten or more. The chain joins TRBV3-1 to TRBJ2-7; perhaps TRBD2 as D (5 bases). Germline lookup yields CDR1 LGHDT and CDR2 YNNKEL (reference sequence). V lost 0 bases to trimming and J lost 3 bases, with 9 bases between them. CDR3 length: 14 amino acids. The chain's CDR3 is CASSQEYSDYEQYF. The CDR3 DNA sequence: TGTGCCAGCAGCCAAGAATATAGCGACTACGAGCAGTACTTC.

The gene calls are TRBV2 and TRBJ2-4; D remains unclear. Per germline, CDR1 SNHLY and CDR2 FYNNEI. The CDR3 loop spans 15 amino acids. The V end was cut by 7 bases, the J end by 0 bases, with 13 bases between. The DNA for the CDR3 is TGTGCCAGCACCCTAGACCGCGGAGCCAAAAACATTCAGTACTTC. Translating it yields CASTLDRGAKNIQYF.

V usage is TRBV11-1 and J usage is TRBJ2-3; 9 positions match TRBD2. V was pared by 3 bases and J by 0 bases, with 10 bases of the junction left unmatched. Germline CDR1 SGHAT, CDR2 FQDESV (reference sequence). The CDR3 totals 18 residues. The CDR3 DNA reads as TGTGCCAGCAGCTTGGGACTAGCCCCCGACATTAGCACAGATACGCAGTATTTT. The encoded protein is CASSLGLAPDISTDTQYF.

This chain links TRBV7-2 with TRBJ1-1; D is unclear. CDR3 length: 14 amino acids. V was trimmed by 1 base and J by 3 bases, leaving 9 bases between them. CDR1 SGHTA and CDR2 FQGNSA come from the germline V gene. CDR3 bases: TGTGCCAGCAGCTTAGGGGCTAGGGACACTGAAGCTTTCTTT. This codes for CASSLGARDTEAFF.

As for this clonotype: A much larger clone sits a single nucleotide away, making a read error possible. The CDR3 reads CASSSPRGQETKYF. The CDR3 DNA follows: TGTGCCAGCAGCTCCCCTAGGGGCCAAGAGACCAAGTACTTC. The chain has TRBV12-3 or TRBV12-4 and TRBJ2-5, with D maybe TRBD1 (5 bases). The CDR3 totals 14 residues.